This TCR beta chain was observed in a study of long-term antiretroviral therapy in people with HIV. Survey-level immunoSEQ v3.0 assays were run. Using immunoSEQ multiplex PCR, the repertoire was profiled, and TCRdb retains in-frame clones only, with some absent. The sample contains just over 8,500 clones, 78% of which appear only once. Overall study findings and caveats: HIV repertoires covered narrower CDR3 length ranges than controls did.

CDR3 size: 14 residues. J was trimmed by 2 bases and V by 2 bases; bases with no gene match: 1. In germline, CDR1 is LNHDA, CDR2 SQIVND (reference sequence). As to this clone: Its antigen is undetermined.

This sequence was found in a man in his forties with HIV. The chain uses TRBV19 and TRBJ1-2; TRBD1 matches at 8 bases. This sample comprised unsorted PBMCs, obtained 0.6 years before starting antiretroviral therapy. CDR3 in amino acids: CASSITGGNYGYTF. The CDR3 DNA reads TGTGCCAGTAGTATAACAGGGGGAAACTATGGCTACACCTTC.